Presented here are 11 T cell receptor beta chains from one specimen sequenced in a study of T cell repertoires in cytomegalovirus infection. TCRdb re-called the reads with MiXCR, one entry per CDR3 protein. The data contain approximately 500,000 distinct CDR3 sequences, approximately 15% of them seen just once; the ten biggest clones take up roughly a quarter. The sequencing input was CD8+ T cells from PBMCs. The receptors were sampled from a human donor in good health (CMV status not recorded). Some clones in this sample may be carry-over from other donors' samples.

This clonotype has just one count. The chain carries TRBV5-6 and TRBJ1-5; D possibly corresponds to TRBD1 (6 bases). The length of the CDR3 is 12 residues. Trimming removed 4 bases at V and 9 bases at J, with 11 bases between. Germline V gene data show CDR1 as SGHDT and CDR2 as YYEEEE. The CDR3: CASSGGGLPQHF. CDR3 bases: TGTGCCAGCAGCGGGGGGGGGCTGCCCCAGCATTTT.

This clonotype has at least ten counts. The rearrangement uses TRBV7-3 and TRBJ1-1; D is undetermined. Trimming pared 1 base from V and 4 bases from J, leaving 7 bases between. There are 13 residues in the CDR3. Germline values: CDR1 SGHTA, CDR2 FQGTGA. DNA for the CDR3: TGTGCCAGCAGCTTAAGTGTCTCCACTGAAGCTTTCTTT. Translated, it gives CASSLSVSTEAFF. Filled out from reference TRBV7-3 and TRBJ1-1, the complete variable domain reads GAGVSQTPSNKVTEKGKYVELRCDPISGHTALYWYRQSLGQGPEFLIYFQGTGAADDSGLPNDRFFAVRPEGSVSTLKIQRTERGDSAVYLCASSLSVSTEAFFGQGTRLTVV.

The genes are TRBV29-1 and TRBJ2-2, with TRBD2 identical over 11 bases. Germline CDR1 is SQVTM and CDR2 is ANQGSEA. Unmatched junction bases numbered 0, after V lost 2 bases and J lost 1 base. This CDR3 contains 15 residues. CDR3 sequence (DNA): TGCAGCGTTGAACTAGCGGGAGGGAACACCGGGGAGCTGTTTTTT. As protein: CSVELAGGNTGELFF.

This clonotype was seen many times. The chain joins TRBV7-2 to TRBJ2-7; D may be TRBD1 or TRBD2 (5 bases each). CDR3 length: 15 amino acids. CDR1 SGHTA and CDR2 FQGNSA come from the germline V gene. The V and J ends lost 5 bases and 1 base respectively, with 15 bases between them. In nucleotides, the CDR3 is TGTGCCAGCAGCCAGGGACCTTTTACATCCTACGAGCAGTACTTC. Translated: CASSQGPFTSYEQYF. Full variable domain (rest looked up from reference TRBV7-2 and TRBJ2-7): GAGVSQSPSNKVTEKGKDVELRCDPISGHTALYWYRQSLGQGLEFLIYFQGNSAPDKSGLPSDRFSAERTGGSVSTLTIQRTQQEDSAVYLCASSQGPFTSYEQYFGPGTRLTVT.

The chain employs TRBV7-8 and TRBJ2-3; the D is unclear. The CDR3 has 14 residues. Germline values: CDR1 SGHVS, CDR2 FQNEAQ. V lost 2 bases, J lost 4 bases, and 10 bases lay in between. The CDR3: CASSLSGRPDTQYF. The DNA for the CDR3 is TGTGCCAGCAGCTTATCCGGCCGCCCAGATACGCAGTATTTT.

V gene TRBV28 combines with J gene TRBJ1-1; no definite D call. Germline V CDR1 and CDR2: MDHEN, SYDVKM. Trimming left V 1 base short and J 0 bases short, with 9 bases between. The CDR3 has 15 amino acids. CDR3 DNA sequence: TGTGCCAGCAGTTTATCGGCAGTCATGAACACTGAAGCTTTCTTT. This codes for CASSLSAVMNTEAFF.

Here the CDR3 reads CASSYSMWREQFF. The CDR3 DNA reads as TGTGCCAGCAGTTACTCGATGTGGAGAGAGCAGTTCTTC. The chain combines TRBV6-5 with TRBJ2-1; the D is unclear. Germline V gene lookup returns CDR1 MNHEY and CDR2 SVGAGI. Trimming pared 0 bases from V and 10 bases from J, leaving 10 bases between. The CDR3 loop spans 13 amino acids.

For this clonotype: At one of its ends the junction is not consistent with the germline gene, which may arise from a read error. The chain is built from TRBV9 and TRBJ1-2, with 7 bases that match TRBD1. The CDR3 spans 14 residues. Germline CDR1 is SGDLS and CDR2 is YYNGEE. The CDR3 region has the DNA TGTGCCAGCAGCGAGTCCGGGACAGCGTATGGCTACAACTTC. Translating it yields CASSESGTAYGYNF.

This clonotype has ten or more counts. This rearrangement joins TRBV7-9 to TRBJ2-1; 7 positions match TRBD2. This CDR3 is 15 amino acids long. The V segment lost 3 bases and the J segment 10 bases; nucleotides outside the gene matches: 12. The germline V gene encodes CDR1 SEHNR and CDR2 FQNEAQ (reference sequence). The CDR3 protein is CASSLTSFSRGEQFF. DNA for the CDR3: TGTGCCAGCAGCTTGACTAGCTTCTCGAGAGGGGAGCAGTTCTTC.

CDR3 nucleotides: TGTGCCAGCAGCCTGCAGAGATATCCCTACGAGCAGTACTTC. Translation gives CASSLQRYPYEQYF. The chain couples TRBV14 to TRBJ2-7, with no clear D. The germline V gene has CDR1 SGHDN and CDR2 FVKESK. V lost 4 bases, J lost 2 bases, and 12 bases lay in between. The CDR3 sequence is 14 residues long.

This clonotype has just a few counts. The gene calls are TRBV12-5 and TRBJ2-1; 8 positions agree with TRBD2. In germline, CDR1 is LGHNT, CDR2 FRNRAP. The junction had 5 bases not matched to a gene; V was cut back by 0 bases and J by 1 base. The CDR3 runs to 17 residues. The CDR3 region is CASGLVAGEVSYNEQFF. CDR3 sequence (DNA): TGTGCTAGTGGTTTGGTAGCGGGAGAAGTATCCTACAATGAGCAGTTCTTC.